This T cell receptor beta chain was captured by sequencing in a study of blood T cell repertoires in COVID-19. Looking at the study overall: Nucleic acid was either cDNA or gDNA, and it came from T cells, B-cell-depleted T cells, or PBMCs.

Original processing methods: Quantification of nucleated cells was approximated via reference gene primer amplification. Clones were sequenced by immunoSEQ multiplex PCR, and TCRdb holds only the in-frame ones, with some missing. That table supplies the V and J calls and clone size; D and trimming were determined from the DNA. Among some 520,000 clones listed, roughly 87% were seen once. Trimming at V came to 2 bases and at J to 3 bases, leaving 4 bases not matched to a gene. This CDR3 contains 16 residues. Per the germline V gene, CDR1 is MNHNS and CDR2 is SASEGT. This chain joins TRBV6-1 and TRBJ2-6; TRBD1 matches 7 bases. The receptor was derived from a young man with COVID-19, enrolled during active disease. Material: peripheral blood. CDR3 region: CASSELGGNGANVLTF. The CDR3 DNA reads TGTGCCAGCAGTGAACTAGGGGGCAATGGGGCCAACGTCCTGACTTTC.